This T cell receptor beta chain was captured by sequencing in a study of T cell responses to AZD1222 COVID-19 vaccine. About the research overall: Pooled together were second doses at about 4 or about 12 weeks. Overall study findings and caveats: Spike-specific TCR breadth and depth rose after two AZD1222 doses. Sampled repertoires all dated from after the peak T cell response.

The data were produced by immunoSEQ multiplex PCR, yet TCRdb's version contains in-frame clones alone and is incomplete. Altogether 150,000 to 160,000 clones are present, 90% being singletons, with the ten largest covering approximately 1.8%. As regards this clone: Its antigen remains unknown.

Specimen: peripheral blood, collected on day 0 of AZD1222 vaccination. The TCR comes from an adult in good health.

The DNA of the CDR3 is TGTGCCAGCAGCTCAGCGGTACCCTACGAGCAGTACTTC. Its protein is CASSSAVPYEQYF. The rearrangement joins TRBV6-2 or TRBV6-3 to TRBJ2-7, with D perhaps TRBD2 (5 bases). The CDR3 consists of 13 residues. Looked up from germline, CDR1 is MNHEY and CDR2 is SVGEGT. V lost 6 bases and J lost 2, with 11 bases in between.